The 16 T cell receptor beta chains listed next were all sequenced from one sample in a study of blood T cell repertoires in COVID-19. Only in-frame clones appear in the TCRdb table, and some are missing; sequencing was by immunoSEQ multiplex PCR. There are under 250,000 clones in the sample; approximately 80% occur only once, and about 4.3% lies in the top ten. Material: PBMCs or T cells enriched from blood (not recorded which). The receptors come from a man aged 25-40 years with acute COVID-19.

This rearrangement joins TRBV29-1 to TRBJ2-3; 7 bases align to TRBD2. CDR1 SQVTM and CDR2 ANQGSEA come from the germline V gene. V trimming: 7 bases; J trimming: 4 bases; junction bases outside the gene matches: 5. The CDR3 sequence is 12 residues long. The CDR3 sequence is CSGARGADTQYF. CDR3 nucleotides: TGCAGCGGGGCCCGGGGGGCAGATACGCAGTATTTT.

Here the CDR3 DNA reads TGTGCCAGCACCCGCGGGGCGCCCCCAGACCCAACTAATGAAAAACTGTTTTTT. Protein product: CASTRGAPPDPTNEKLFF. This rearrangement joins TRBV11-2 to TRBJ1-4; D perhaps matches TRBD1 (5 bases). Trimming took off 7 bases at V and 0 bases at J, with 21 bases between the two ends. This CDR3 contains 18 residues. The germline V gene has CDR1 SGHAT and CDR2 FQNNGV.

The V gene is TRBV6-5, the J gene TRBJ1-5; 12 nucleotides line up with TRBD1. The germline V gene has CDR1 MNHEY and CDR2 SVGAGI. The CDR3 has 14 residues. The V gene end was trimmed by 10 bases and the J gene end by 3 bases; junction bases not matched to a gene: 4. The CDR3 region is CATGTGGPNQPQHF. The CDR3, as DNA: TGTGCCACCGGGACAGGGGGCCCCAATCAGCCCCAGCATTTT.

This clone was recorded a few times. The V call is TRBV6-5, the J call TRBJ2-7; 8 bases align to TRBD1. The germline gives CDR1 MNHEY, CDR2 SVGAGI. The CDR3 runs to 13 residues. Trimming cost V 2 bases and J 7 bases; bases outside gene matches: 4. The CDR3 is CASSYGQGQEQYF. The CDR3 bases are TGTGCCAGCAGTTACGGACAGGGACAGGAGCAGTACTTC.

This chain uses TRBV6-5 with TRBJ2-6; tentative D call: TRBD2 (5 bases). V dropped 7 bases and J dropped 2 bases, with 12 bases sitting between them. The CDR3 length is 15 residues. CDR1 is MNHEY, CDR2 SVGAGI, per germline. The CDR3 coding sequence is TGTGCCAGCACCCCCGGAGGAACTGGGGCCAACGTCCTGACTTTC. Translated, it gives CASTPGGTGANVLTF.

The V and J genes are TRBV5-1 and TRBJ1-1; D perhaps matches TRBD1 (6 bases). V lost 4 bases to trimming and J lost 2 bases, with 12 bases between them. The CDR3 sequence is 14 residues long. Germline values: CDR1 SGHRS, CDR2 YFSETQ. The CDR3 is CASSEGQTNTEAFF. The CDR3 bases are TGCGCCAGCAGCGAGGGACAAACCAACACTGAAGCTTTCTTT.

The V and J genes are TRBV4-1 and TRBJ2-5; D gene uncertain. The V gene lost 5 bases and the J gene lost 3 bases, with 16 bases spanning the gap. The CDR3 is 15 amino acids. CDR1 and CDR2 from the germline V gene are MGHRA and YSYEKL. CDR3 sequence (DNA): TGCGCCAGCAGCTACCAGGCAACAGCCGAAGAGACCCAGTACTTC. This gives the protein CASSYQATAEETQYF.

V is TRBV4-1 and J is TRBJ1-2; D gene ambiguous. The CDR3 consists of 15 residues. Germline V gene data show CDR1 as MGHRA and CDR2 as YSYEKL. The V end was cut by 4 bases, the J end by 0 bases, with 12 bases between. The DNA of the CDR3 is TGCGCCAGCAGCCGCGGGGAGACAACTAACTATGGCTACACCTTC. Translated, it gives CASSRGETTNYGYTF.

J is TRBJ2-6 and V is TRBV5-5; D perhaps matches TRBD1 (5 bases). The CDR3 loop spans 16 amino acids. Trimming removed 1 base from V and 0 bases from J, with 8 bases in between. In germline, CDR1 is SGHKS, CDR2 YYEKEE (reference sequence). The CDR3 sequence: CASSLTGLSGANVLTF. The CDR3 region has the DNA TGTGCCAGCAGCTTGACAGGTCTCTCTGGGGCCAACGTCCTGACTTTC. The full variable domain, with the rest looked up from reference TRBV5-5 and TRBJ2-6, is DAGVTQSPTHLIKTRGQQVTLRCSPISGHKSVSWYQQVLGQGPQFIFQYYEKEERGRGNFPDRFSARQFPNYSSELNVNALLLGDSALYLCASSLTGLSGANVLTFGAGSRLTVL.

In DNA, the CDR3 is TGTGCCAGCAGCAAAGACGGCGCGGGGGGGAAAGGCACAGATACGCAGTATTTT. Amino acid sequence: CASSKDGAGGKGTDTQYF. The chain uses TRBV21-1 and TRBJ2-3; the table's D call of TRBD2 was not tested on the DNA. TRBV21-1 is a known pseudogene. The CDR3 is made up of 18 amino acids.

The rearrangement links TRBV5-5 to TRBJ2-5; 7 positions agree with TRBD1. Trimming cost V 3 bases and J 4 bases; bases outside gene matches: 9. This CDR3 has 15 residues. Per germline, CDR1 SGHKS and CDR2 YYEKEE (reference sequence). CDR3 DNA: TGTGCCAGCAGCTGGAGAGACAGGGCGCCAGAGACCCAGTACTTC. Translating gives CASSWRDRAPETQYF.

This clone was observed a few times. The rearrangement uses TRBV19 and TRBJ1-2; 11 nucleotides line up with TRBD1. The CDR3 consists of 17 residues. In germline, CDR1 is LNHDA, CDR2 SQIVND (reference sequence). The trim removed 0 bases at V and 4 bases at J, leaving 7 bases unmatched. CDR3: CASSIDEGQGAFYGYTF. The CDR3 DNA reads as TGTGCCAGTAGTATAGATGAAGGACAGGGGGCCTTCTATGGCTACACCTTC.

The chain couples TRBV27 to TRBJ2-7; maybe TRBD2 (6 bases). In germline, CDR1 is MNHEY, CDR2 SMNVEV (reference sequence). V was pared by 6 bases and J by 0 bases, with 15 bases between. The CDR3 runs 15 residues. CDR3 protein: CASRSGGGASYEQYF. The DNA of the CDR3 is TGTGCCAGCAGGTCTGGAGGCGGGGCCTCCTACGAGCAGTACTTC.

A word on this clone: The sample has other DNA sequences that encode this CDR3 too. V usage is TRBV19 and J usage is TRBJ2-7; D is uncertain. Germline lookup yields CDR1 LNHDA and CDR2 SQIVND (reference sequence). This CDR3 spans 14 amino acids. Between the trimmed V and J ends, which lost 1 base and 1 base, there was a span of 8 bases. The CDR3 loop is CASSIGRRSYEQYF. Here the CDR3 DNA reads TGTGCCAGTAGTATAGGTCGTCGGTCCTACGAGCAGTACTTC. The whole variable domain, remainder taken from reference TRBV19 and TRBJ2-7, is DGGITQSPKYLFRKEGQNVTLSCEQNLNHDAMYWYRQDPGQGLRLIYYSQIVNDFQKGDIAEGYSVSREKKESFPLTVTSAQKNPTAFYLCASSIGRRSYEQYFGPGTRLTVT.

This chain joins TRBV28 and TRBJ1-1, with D unclear. The germline V gene has CDR1 MDHEN and CDR2 SYDVKM. The V end lost 5 bases, the J end lost 5 bases, and 6 bases lay between the germline ends. CDR3 length: 11 amino acids. The CDR3 nucleotides read TGTGCCAGCAGTCGGTATACTGAAGCTTTCTTT. It specifies CASSRYTEAFF.

The genes are TRBV18 and TRBJ2-2; no reliable D call. V shed 4 bases and J shed 6 bases, with 15 bases lying between them. CDR1 KGHSH and CDR2 LQKENI come from the germline V gene. CDR3 length: 15 amino acids. The CDR3: CASSRVRVAAGELFF. CDR3 in DNA: TGTGCCAGCTCACGGGTTCGGGTCGCGGCCGGGGAGCTGTTTTTT. The entire variable domain, with the rest obtained from reference TRBV18 and TRBJ2-2, is as follows: NAGVMQNPRHLVRRRGQEARLRCSPMKGHSHVYWYRQLPEEGLKFMVYLQKENIIDESGMPKERFSAEFPKEGPSILRIQQVVRGDSAAYFCASSRVRVAAGELFFGEGSRLTVL.